The 31 T cell receptor beta chains below come from one sample, sequenced in a study of CXCR3-negative and CXCR3-positive naive CD8 T cells. UMI labels and 5' RACE were used to prepare the TRB cDNA libraries. With the 5' RACE reads reprocessed, TCRdb shows one record per CDR3 protein and no DNA. The sample table includes some 130,000 distinct CDR3 sequences. The sequenced sample was naive CXCR3- CD8+ T cells from blood. Subset indicated: CD45RO-CCR7+CD27+CD95- naive CD8+ T cells lacking CXCR3 (TNR3-). Receptors were obtained from a human donor in good health. Some clones in this sample may be carry-over from other donors' samples.

The chain combines TRBV4-1 with TRBJ2-7; as DNA is missing, the TRBD1 call by TCRdb cannot be tested. Germline-derived CDR1 and CDR2 are MGHRA and YSYEKL. This CDR3 region has 15 residues. Here the CDR3 reads CASSQDGGGFYEQYF.

The V gene is TRBV9, the J gene TRBJ2-3. The CDR3 loop spans 12 amino acids. Germline V gene sequence: CDR1 SGDLS, CDR2 YYNGEE. This CDR3 is CASSVSSDTQYF.

This sequence joins TRBV7-2 and TRBJ2-1; the D call from TCRdb, TRBD1, cannot be confirmed without DNA. The CDR3 runs to 17 residues. Germline values: CDR1 SGHTA, CDR2 FQGNSA. The CDR3 sequence: CASSEDDGGPPYNEQFF.

The J gene is TRBJ2-1, the V gene TRBV2; TCRdb picks TRBD1, but there is no DNA to check that call. Germline V gene lookup returns CDR1 SNHLY and CDR2 FYNNEI. This CDR3 comprises 14 residues. CDR3 sequence reads: CASSAGQAYNEQFF.

CDR3 residues: CASLRQVGGYREQFF. This chain uses TRBV27 with TRBJ2-1; without DNA, the TCRdb call of TRBD1 cannot be checked. CDR3 length: 15 residues. Germline values: CDR1 MNHEY, CDR2 SMNVEV (reference sequence).

The gene calls are TRBV6-5 and TRBJ2-5. This CDR3 is 13 amino acids long. The germline gives CDR1 MNHEY, CDR2 SVGAGI. This CDR3 reads CASSYPNWETQYF.

The chain links TRBV5-6 to TRBJ2-1; TCRdb's D call, TRBD2, is unchecked because there is no DNA. Germline CDR1 SGHDT, CDR2 YYEEEE. CDR3 length equals 16 residues. CDR3 in amino acids: CASSLALAGTWNEQFF. The full variable domain, rest sourced from reference TRBV5-6 and TRBJ2-1, is DAGVTQSPTHLIKTRGQQVTLRCSPKSGHDTVSWYQQALGQGPQFIFQYYEEEERQRGNFPDRFSGHQFPNYSSELNVNALLLGDSALYLCASSLALAGTWNEQFFGPGTRLTVL.

V is TRBV7-6 and J is TRBJ2-7. CDR1 is SGHVS, CDR2 FNYEAQ, per germline. There are 15 residues in the CDR3. The CDR3 is CASRPTTDLAYEQYF.

This sequence joins TRBV7-8 and TRBJ1-1; TCRdb indicates TRBD1, and absent DNA this call remains unverified. The V gene's germline CDR1 is SGHVS and CDR2 FQNEAQ. This CDR3 region has 14 residues. The CDR3 loop reads CASRGRGGYTEAFF.

The chain carries TRBV7-9 and TRBJ2-2; TCRdb designates TRBD1, a call that cannot be tested without DNA. Germline V gene sequence: CDR1 SEHNR, CDR2 FQNEAQ (reference sequence). The CDR3 contains 18 residues. The CDR3 protein is CASSPGQGALTNTGELFF.

The V and J genes are TRBV20-1 and TRBJ2-3. The CDR3 covers 14 residues. CDR1 DFQATT and CDR2 SNEGSKA come from the germline V gene (reference sequence). CDR3 sequence: CSAKEFWVTDTQYF.

The rearrangement joins TRBV13 to TRBJ2-7; TCRdb's D call of TRBD2 is untestable without DNA. Germline CDR1 and CDR2: PRHDT and FYEKMQ (reference sequence). This CDR3 spans 18 amino acids. CDR3: CASSLYWASAGGLHEQYF.

The chain recombines TRBV21-1 with TRBJ2-2; checking the TCRdb D call of TRBD1 is not possible without DNA. TRBV21-1 is a listed pseudogene. This CDR3 comprises 18 residues. The CDR3 here is CASSTNPTGVNTTGELFF.

The V and J genes are TRBV15 and TRBJ1-5; TCRdb's D gene call, TRBD1, goes unchecked for lack of DNA. This CDR3 has 18 amino acids. Germline V gives CDR1 LNHNV, CDR2 YYDKDF (reference sequence). This CDR3 reads CATSPPTDRGLANQPQHF.

V and J are TRBV4-3 and TRBJ2-1. The germline CDR1 and CDR2 sequences are LGHNA and YSLEER. The CDR3 spans 15 residues. The CDR3 sequence: CASSQDHTDEDEQFF.

The chain recombines TRBV6-6 with TRBJ2-3; there is no DNA to check the TCRdb D call of TRBD2. There are 15 residues in the CDR3. Germline V gives CDR1 MNHNY, CDR2 SVGAGI (reference sequence). The CDR3 loop reads CASAGPPRQTDTQYF.

This chain connects TRBV29-1 to TRBJ2-3; the TCRdb D gene call, TRBD1, has no DNA to confirm it. Germline-derived CDR1 and CDR2 are SQVTM and ANQGSEA. The CDR3 has 14 amino acids. CDR3 residues: CSVEGMSPEDTQYF.

The chain recombines TRBV15 with TRBJ2-7; TCRdb returns TRBD2, unconfirmable since there is no DNA. The CDR3 has 16 amino acids. Germline V lookup: CDR1 LNHNV, CDR2 YYDKDF (reference sequence). The CDR3 reads CATSSVGQGPPYEQYF.

V gene TRBV5-5 combines with J gene TRBJ2-3; the D gene TCRdb calls, TRBD2, cannot be checked with no DNA. This CDR3 spans 15 amino acids. CDR1 SGHKS and CDR2 YYEKEE come from the germline V gene (reference sequence). The CDR3 loop is CASSLVGGATDTQYF.

The V gene is TRBV28, the J gene TRBJ2-7; TCRdb selects TRBD1, and the lack of DNA leaves this call unchecked. This CDR3 is 17 amino acids long. The germline CDR1 and CDR2 sequences are MDHEN and SYDVKM. The CDR3 loop reads CASSLGLPVQGDHEQYF.

The chain uses TRBV21-1 and TRBJ1-1; TCRdb lists TRBD1, though no DNA is available to test this call. TRBV21-1 is assigned pseudogene status. The CDR3 totals 16 residues. CDR3 residues: CASSKKSGAPKAQAFF.

The chain has TRBV29-1 and TRBJ2-2. Germline CDR1 and CDR2: SQVTM and ANQGSEA. The CDR3 extends over 12 amino acids. CDR3 in amino acids: CSVVRNTGELFF.

J is TRBJ2-3 and V is TRBV4-3; TCRdb's D call of TRBD1 is untestable without DNA. Germline CDR1 and CDR2: LGHNA and YSLEER. CDR3 length equals 13 residues. CDR3 loop: CASSQSREGTQYF.

The rearrangement joins TRBV28 to TRBJ2-2; absent DNA, TCRdb's TRBD2 call cannot be checked. The CDR3 contains 13 residues. Germline lookup yields CDR1 MDHEN and CDR2 SYDVKM. The CDR3 loop is CASRAGWTGELFF. The complete variable domain, with remaining parts taken from reference TRBV28 and TRBJ2-2, reads DVKVTQSSRYLVKRTGEKVFLECVQDMDHENMFWYRQDPGLGLRLIYFSYDVKMKEKGDIPEGYSVSREKKERFSLILESASTNQTSMYLCASRAGWTGELFFGEGSRLTVL.

The V and J genes are TRBV29-1 and TRBJ1-1; the D call of TRBD1 rests on TCRdb alone, since no DNA is present to check it. Germline assignment: CDR1 SQVTM and CDR2 ANQGSEA. The CDR3 contains 14 residues. The CDR3 is CSAAGTAMNTEAFF.

This chain joins TRBV29-1 and TRBJ2-5; TCRdb's assignment of TRBD1 cannot be checked, as there is no DNA. The CDR3 runs 15 residues. Germline V CDR1 and CDR2: SQVTM, ANQGSEA. This chain's CDR3 is CSPRGSGRRKETQYF.

The chain couples TRBV7-7 to TRBJ2-5; TCRdb's D gene call, TRBD1, goes unchecked for lack of DNA. The CDR3 sequence is 16 residues long. CDR1 is SSHAT, CDR2 FNYEAQ, per germline (reference sequence). CDR3 sequence: CASSPHKGQGGETQYF.

V is TRBV29-1 and J is TRBJ1-1; there is no DNA to check the TCRdb D call of TRBD1. The CDR3 covers 13 residues. CDR1 is SQVTM and CDR2 is ANQGSEA in the germline V gene. The CDR3: CSVVDGGATEAFF.

This chain links TRBV29-1 with TRBJ1-2; TCRdb reports TRBD1, a call that lacks DNA to check it against. From germline, CDR1 is SQVTM and CDR2 ANQGSEA. The CDR3 loop spans 14 amino acids. The CDR3 loop reads CSVVSWPPENGYTF.

V usage is TRBV14 and J usage is TRBJ2-3; the TCRdb D gene call, TRBD2, has no DNA to confirm it. Germline V CDR1 and CDR2: SGHDN, FVKESK. There are 15 residues in the CDR3. CDR3 residues: CASSPGFGGVLAQYF.

This chain links TRBV4-3 with TRBJ2-7; TCRdb proposes TRBD1, but this gene call is untestable without DNA. The CDR3 extends over 18 amino acids. The germline CDR1 and CDR2 sequences are LGHNA and YSLEER. The CDR3 spells CASSQEREDRGITYEQYF.